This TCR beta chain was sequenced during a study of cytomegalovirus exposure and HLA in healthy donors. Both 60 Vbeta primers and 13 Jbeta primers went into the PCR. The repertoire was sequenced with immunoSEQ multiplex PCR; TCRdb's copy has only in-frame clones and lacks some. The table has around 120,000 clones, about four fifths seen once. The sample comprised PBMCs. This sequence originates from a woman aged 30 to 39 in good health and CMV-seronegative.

In DNA form, the CDR3 reads TGCGCCAGCAGCTTGGCTTTTAGGCTAGCGGGAGGGCCGGGCAATGAGCAGTTCTTC. It is translated as CASSLAFRLAGGPGNEQFF. The chain carries TRBV5-1 and TRBJ2-1, with TRBD2 matching 12 bases. The CDR3 is made up of 19 amino acids. J was trimmed by 6 bases and V by 0 bases; bases with no gene match: 13. CDR1 is SGHRS, CDR2 YFSETQ, per germline.